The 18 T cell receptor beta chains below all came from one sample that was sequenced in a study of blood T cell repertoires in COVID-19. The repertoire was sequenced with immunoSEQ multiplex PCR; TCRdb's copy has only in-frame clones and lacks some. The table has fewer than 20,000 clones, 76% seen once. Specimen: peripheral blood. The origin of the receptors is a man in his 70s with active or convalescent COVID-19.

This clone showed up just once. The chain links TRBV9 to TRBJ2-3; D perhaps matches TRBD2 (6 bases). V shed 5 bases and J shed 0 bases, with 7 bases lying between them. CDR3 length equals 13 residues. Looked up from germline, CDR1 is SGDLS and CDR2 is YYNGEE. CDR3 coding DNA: TGTGCCAGCAGGGGGGGAAGCACAGATACGCAGTATTTT. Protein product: CASRGGSTDTQYF.

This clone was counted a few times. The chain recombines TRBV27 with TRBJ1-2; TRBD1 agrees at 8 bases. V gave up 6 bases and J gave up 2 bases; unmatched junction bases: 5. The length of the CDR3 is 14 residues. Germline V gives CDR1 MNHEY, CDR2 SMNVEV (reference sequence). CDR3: CASSQQGGNYGYTF. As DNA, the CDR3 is TGTGCCAGCAGCCAACAGGGGGGGAACTATGGCTACACCTTC.

The DNA of the CDR3 is TGTGCCTGGAATCCGGGGAACACTGAAGCTTTCTTT. It encodes CAWNPGNTEAFF. V gene TRBV30 combines with J gene TRBJ1-1, with D unresolved. Per the germline V gene, CDR1 is GTSNPN and CDR2 is SVGIG (reference sequence). V lost 4 bases and J lost 1, with 7 bases in between. The CDR3 is made up of 12 amino acids.

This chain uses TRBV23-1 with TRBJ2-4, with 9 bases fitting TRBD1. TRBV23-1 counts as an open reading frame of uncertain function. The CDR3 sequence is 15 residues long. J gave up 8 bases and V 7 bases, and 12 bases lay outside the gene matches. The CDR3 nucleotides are TGCGCCAGCAACCATCCCGGGACAGGGTCAGACATTCAGTACTTC. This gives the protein CASNHPGTGSDIQYF.

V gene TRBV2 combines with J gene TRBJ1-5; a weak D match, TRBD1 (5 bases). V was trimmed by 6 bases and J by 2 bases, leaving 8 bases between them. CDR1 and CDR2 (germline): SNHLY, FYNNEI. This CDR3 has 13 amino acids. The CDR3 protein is CASRGLGNQPQHF. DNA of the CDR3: TGTGCCAGCAGGGGGCTTGGCAATCAGCCCCAGCATTTT. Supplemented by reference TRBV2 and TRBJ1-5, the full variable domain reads EPEVTQTPSHQVTQMGQEVILRCVPISNHLYFYWYRQILGQKVEFLVSFYNNEISEKSEIFDDQFSVERPDGSNFTLKIRSTKLEDSAMYFCASRGLGNQPQHFGDGTRLSIL.

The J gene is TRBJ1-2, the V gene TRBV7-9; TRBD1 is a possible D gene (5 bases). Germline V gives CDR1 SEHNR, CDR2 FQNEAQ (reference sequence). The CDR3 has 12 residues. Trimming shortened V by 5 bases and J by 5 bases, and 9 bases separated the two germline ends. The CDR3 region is CASSLDIYGYTF. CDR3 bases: TGTGCCAGCAGCCTGGACATTTATGGCTACACCTTC.

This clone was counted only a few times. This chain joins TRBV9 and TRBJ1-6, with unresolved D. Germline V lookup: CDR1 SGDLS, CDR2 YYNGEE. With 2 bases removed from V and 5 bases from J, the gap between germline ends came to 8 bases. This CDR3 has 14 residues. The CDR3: CASSVGDNNSPLHF. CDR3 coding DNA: TGTGCCAGCAGCGTCGGAGATAATAATTCACCCCTCCACTTT.

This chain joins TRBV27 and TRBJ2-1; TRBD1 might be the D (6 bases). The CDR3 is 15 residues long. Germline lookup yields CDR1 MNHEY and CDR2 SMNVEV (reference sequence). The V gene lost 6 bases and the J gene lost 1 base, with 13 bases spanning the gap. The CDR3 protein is CASRNRDRSYNEQFF. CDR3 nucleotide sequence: TGTGCCAGCAGAAACAGGGACCGTTCCTACAATGAGCAGTTCTTC.

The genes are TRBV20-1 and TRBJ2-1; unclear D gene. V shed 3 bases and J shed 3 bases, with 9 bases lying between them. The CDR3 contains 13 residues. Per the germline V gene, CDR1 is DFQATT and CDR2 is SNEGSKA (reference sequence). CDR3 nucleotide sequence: TGCAGTGCTAGTACAGTAAACTACAATGAGCAGTTCTTC. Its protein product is CSASTVNYNEQFF.

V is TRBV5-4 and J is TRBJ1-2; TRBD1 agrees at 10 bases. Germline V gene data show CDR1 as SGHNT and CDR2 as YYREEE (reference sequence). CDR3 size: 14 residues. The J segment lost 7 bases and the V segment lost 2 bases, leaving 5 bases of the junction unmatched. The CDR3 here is CASSLIRDRGGYTF. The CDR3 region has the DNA TGTGCCAGCAGCTTAATCCGGGACAGGGGTGGCTACACCTTC.

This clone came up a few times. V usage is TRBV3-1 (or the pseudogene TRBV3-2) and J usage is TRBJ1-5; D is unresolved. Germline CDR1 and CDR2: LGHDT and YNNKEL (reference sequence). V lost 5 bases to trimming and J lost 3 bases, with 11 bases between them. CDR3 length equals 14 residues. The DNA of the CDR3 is TGTGCCAGCAGCTTTTCCGGACTCAATCAGCCCCAGCATTTT. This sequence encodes CASSFSGLNQPQHF.

This CDR3 is CASSPRGTGVGDTQYF. The CDR3 DNA follows: TGCGCCAGCAGCCCTCGAGGGACAGGGGTCGGAGATACGCAGTATTTT. The V gene is TRBV5-1, the J gene TRBJ2-3, with 10 bases that match TRBD1. The CDR3 spans 16 residues. V shed 4 bases, J shed 5 bases, and the junction held 10 bases outside the gene matches. CDR1 SGHRS and CDR2 YFSETQ come from the germline V gene. The variable domain in full, with the rest retrieved from reference TRBV5-1 and TRBJ2-3, is KAGVTQTPRYLIKTRGQQVTLSCSPISGHRSVSWYQQTPGQGLQFLFEYFSETQRNKGNFPGRFSGRQFSNSRSEMNVSTLELGDSALYLCASSPRGTGVGDTQYFGPGTRLTVL.

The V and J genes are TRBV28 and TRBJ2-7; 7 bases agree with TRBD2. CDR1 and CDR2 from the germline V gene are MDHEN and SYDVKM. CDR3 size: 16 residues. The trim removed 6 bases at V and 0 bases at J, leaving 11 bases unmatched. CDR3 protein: CASSQRAGSYSYEQYF. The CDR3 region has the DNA TGTGCCAGCAGCCAGAGAGCGGGGTCCTACTCCTACGAGCAGTACTTC. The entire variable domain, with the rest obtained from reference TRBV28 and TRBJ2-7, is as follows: DVKVTQSSRYLVKRTGEKVFLECVQDMDHENMFWYRQDPGLGLRLIYFSYDVKMKEKGDIPEGYSVSREKKERFSLILESASTNQTSMYLCASSQRAGSYSYEQYFGPGTRLTVT.

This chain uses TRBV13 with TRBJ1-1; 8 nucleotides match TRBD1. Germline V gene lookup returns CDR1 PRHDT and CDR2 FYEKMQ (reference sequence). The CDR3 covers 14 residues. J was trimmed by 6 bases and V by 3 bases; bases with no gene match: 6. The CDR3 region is CASSFGTGNPEAFF. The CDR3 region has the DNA TGTGCCAGCAGCTTCGGGACAGGAAATCCTGAAGCTTTCTTT.

The CDR3 coding sequence is TGTGCCAGCAGTTACAACGGGGGTGGCGGCTACACCTTC. It translates to CASSYNGGGGYTF. J is TRBJ1-2 and V is TRBV6-2 or TRBV6-3; D possibly corresponds to TRBD1 (5 bases). The V and J ends lost 2 bases and 8 bases respectively, with 12 bases between them. Germline V lookup: CDR1 MNHEY, CDR2 SVGEGT. The CDR3 covers 13 residues.

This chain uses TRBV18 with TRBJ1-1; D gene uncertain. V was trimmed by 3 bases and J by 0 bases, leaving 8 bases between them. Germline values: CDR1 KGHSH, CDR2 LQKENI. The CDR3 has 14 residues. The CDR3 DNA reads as TGTGCCAGCTCACCGGGCCTCATGAACACTGAAGCTTTCTTT. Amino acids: CASSPGLMNTEAFF.

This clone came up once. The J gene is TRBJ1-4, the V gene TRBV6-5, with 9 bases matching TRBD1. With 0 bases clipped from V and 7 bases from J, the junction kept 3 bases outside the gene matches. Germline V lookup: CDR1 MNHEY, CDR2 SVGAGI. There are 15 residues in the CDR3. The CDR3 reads CASSYSNRGREKLFF. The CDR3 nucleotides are TGTGCCAGCAGTTACTCGAACAGGGGGCGTGAAAAACTGTTTTTT.

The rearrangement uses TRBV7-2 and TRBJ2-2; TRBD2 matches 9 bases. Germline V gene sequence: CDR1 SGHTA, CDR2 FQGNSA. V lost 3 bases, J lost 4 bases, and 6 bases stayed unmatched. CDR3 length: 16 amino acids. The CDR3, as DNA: TGTGCCAGCAGCTTTGTAGCGGGGGATGGCACCGGGGAGCTGTTTTTT. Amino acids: CASSFVAGDGTGELFF.